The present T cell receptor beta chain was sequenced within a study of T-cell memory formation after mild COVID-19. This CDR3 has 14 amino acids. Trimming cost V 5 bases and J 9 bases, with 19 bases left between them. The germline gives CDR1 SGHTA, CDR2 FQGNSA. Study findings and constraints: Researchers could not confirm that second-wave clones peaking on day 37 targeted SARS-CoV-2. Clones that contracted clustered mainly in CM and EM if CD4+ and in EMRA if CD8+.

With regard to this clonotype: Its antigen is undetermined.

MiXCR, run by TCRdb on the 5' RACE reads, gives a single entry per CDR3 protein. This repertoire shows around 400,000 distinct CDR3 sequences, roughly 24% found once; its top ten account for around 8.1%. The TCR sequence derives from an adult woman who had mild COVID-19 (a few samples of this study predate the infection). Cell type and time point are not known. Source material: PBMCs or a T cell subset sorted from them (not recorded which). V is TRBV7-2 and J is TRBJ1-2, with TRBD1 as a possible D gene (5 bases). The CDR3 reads CASSPGRGGASYTF. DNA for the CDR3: TGTGCCAGCAGCCCGGGCCGGGGCGGGGCGAGCTACACCTTC.